These T cell receptor beta chains were read from a single sample in a study of blood T cells in healthy people across ages. Via MiXCR, TCRdb re-called the 5' RACE reads, giving one row per CDR3 protein. Of about 600,000 distinct CDR3 sequences listed, roughly 43% were seen once; the top ten hold roughly 24%. Input material: blood. Receptors originate from an older man in good health. CDR3s include the opening cysteine and the closing phenylalanine or tryptophan. The order of the fields is D gene, J gene, clone size, V gene, CDR3 protein, CDR3 DNA. D genes are given only for firm matches. The listing skips clone size in some rows; elsewhere it reads once, few, many or a size class.

D: .
J: TRBJ1-3
size: .
V: TRBV6-6
CDR3: CASSYGDNSGNTIYF
DNA: TGTGCCAGCAGTTACGGCGACAACTCTGGAAACACCATATATTTT

D: .
J: TRBJ1-2
size: .
V: TRBV28
CDR3: CASRALDSFPGYTF
DNA: TGTGCCAGCAGGGCCCTGGACAGTTTCCCTGGCTACACCTTC

D: .
J: TRBJ2-7
size: .
V: TRBV20-1
CDR3: CSALGFDEQYF
DNA: TGCAGTGCCCTCGGGTTCGACGAGCAGTACTTC

D: .
J: TRBJ2-6
size: few
V: TRBV7-2
CDR3: CASSLQGPGANVLTF
DNA: TGTGCCAGCAGCTTACAGGGACCTGGGGCCAACGTCCTGACTTTC

D: TRBD1
J: TRBJ1-2
size: .
V: TRBV4-3
CDR3: CASSQELLRGRVYGYTF
DNA: TGCGCCAGCAGCCAAGAACTCCTCAGGGGGAGGGTCTATGGCTACACCTTC

D: TRBD1
J: TRBJ1-4
size: once
V: TRBV7-2
CDR3: CASRSDRANEKLFF
DNA: TGTGCCAGCAGATCGGACAGGGCTAATGAAAAACTGTTTTTT

D: TRBD1
J: TRBJ1-2
size: .
V: TRBV7-9
CDR3: CASSLGRGYYGYTF
DNA: TGTGCCAGCAGCTTAGGCAGGGGGTATTATGGCTACACCTTC

D: .
J: TRBJ2-5
size: few
V: TRBV29-1
CDR3: CSVAGGEETQYF
DNA: TGCAGCGTTGCTGGGGGCGAAGAGACCCAGTACTTC

D: TRBD2
J: TRBJ2-3
size: .
V: TRBV20-1
CDR3: CSARGEGVDRSSTDTQYF
DNA: TGCAGTGCTAGAGGGGAGGGAGTGGATAGGTCTAGCACAGATACGCAGTATTTT

D: .
J: TRBJ2-5
size: .
V: TRBV3-1
CDR3: CASSQGTAEIQETQYF
DNA: TGTGCCAGCAGCCAAGGAACAGCGGAAATCCAAGAGACCCAGTACTTC

D: .
J: TRBJ1-2
size: few
V: TRBV4-3
CDR3: CASSQDWDLANYGYTF
DNA: TGCGCCAGCAGCCAAGATTGGGACCTAGCTAACTATGGCTACACCTTC

D: TRBD2
J: TRBJ2-1
size: .
V: TRBV12-5
CDR3: CASSGTSGRAYNEQFF
DNA: TGTGCTAGTTCTGGGACTAGCGGGCGGGCCTACAATGAGCAGTTCTTC

D: TRBD1
J: TRBJ1-1
size: .
V: TRBV20-1
CDR3: CSARGDRGPSAEAFF
DNA: TGCAGTGCTAGAGGGGACAGGGGGCCCTCGGCTGAAGCTTTCTTT

D: TRBD1
J: TRBJ1-5
size: .
V: TRBV15
CDR3: CATSRGDRGGNQPQHF
DNA: TGTGCCACCAGCAGAGGAGACAGGGGAGGCAATCAGCCCCAGCATTTT

D: TRBD1
J: TRBJ2-7
size: .
V: TRBV7-9
CDR3: CASSLWDRVYEQYF
DNA: TGTGCCAGCAGCTTATGGGACAGAGTTTACGAGCAGTACTTC

D: TRBD2
J: TRBJ2-5
size: .
V: TRBV20-1
CDR3: CSARLGLAGEIQETQYF
DNA: TGCAGTGCTCGACTAGGACTAGCGGGAGAGATACAAGAGACCCAGTACTTC

D: .
J: TRBJ2-5
size: .
V: TRBV5-6
CDR3: CASILKWETQYF
DNA: TGTGCCAGCATTCTGAAATGGGAGACCCAGTACTTC

D: TRBD2
J: TRBJ2-1
size: few
V: TRBV2
CDR3: CASRTEPRAGRPNPEQFF
DNA: TGTGCCAGCAGGACAGAGCCGAGAGCGGGACGACCTAATCCCGAGCAGTTCTTC

D: .
J: TRBJ1-1
size: .
V: TRBV4-3
CDR3: CASSHGDTNTEAFF
DNA: TGCGCCAGCAGCCATGGAGACACGAACACTGAAGCTTTCTTT

D: TRBD1
J: TRBJ1-1
size: once
V: TRBV7-2
CDR3: CASRDRGHTEAFF
DNA: TGTGCCAGCAGGGACAGGGGTCACACTGAAGCTTTCTTT

D: TRBD1
J: TRBJ1-1
size: .
V: TRBV6-1
CDR3: CASSGGQGLWVNTEAFF
DNA: TGTGCCAGCAGTGGCGGACAGGGCTTGTGGGTTAACACTGAAGCTTTCTTT

D: .
J: TRBJ1-1
size: few
V: TRBV12-3/TRBV12-4
CDR3: CASSLGPGRAFF
DNA: TGTGCCAGCAGTTTAGGTCCGGGGAGAGCTTTCTTT

D: .
J: TRBJ2-3
size: .
V: TRBV3-1
CDR3: CASSQSGRGSDTQYF
DNA: TGTGCCAGCAGCCAATCAGGCAGGGGTTCAGATACGCAGTATTTT

D: .
J: TRBJ2-7
size: many
V: TRBV7-9
CDR3: CASSLADNFVFPLDEQYF
DNA: TGTGCCAGCAGCTTAGCGGACAATTTCGTTTTCCCACTGGACGAGCAGTACTTC

D: TRBD1
J: TRBJ2-7
size: few
V: TRBV7-2
CDR3: CASSFRDRVSEQYF
DNA: TGTGCCAGCTCATTCCGGGACAGGGTATCCGAGCAGTACTTC